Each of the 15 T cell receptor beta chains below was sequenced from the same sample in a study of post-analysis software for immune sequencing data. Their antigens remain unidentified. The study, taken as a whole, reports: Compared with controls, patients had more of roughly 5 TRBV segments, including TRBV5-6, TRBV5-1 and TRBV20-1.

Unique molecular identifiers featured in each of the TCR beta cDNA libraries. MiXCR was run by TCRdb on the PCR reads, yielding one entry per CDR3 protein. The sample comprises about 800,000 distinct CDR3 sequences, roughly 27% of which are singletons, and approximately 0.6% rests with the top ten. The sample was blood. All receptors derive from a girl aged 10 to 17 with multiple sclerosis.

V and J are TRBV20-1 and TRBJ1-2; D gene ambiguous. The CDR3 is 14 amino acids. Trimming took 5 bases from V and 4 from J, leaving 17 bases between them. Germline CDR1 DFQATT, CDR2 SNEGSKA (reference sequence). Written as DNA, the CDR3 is TGCAGTGCTGCCCGCGGCTCCCTCGGCTATGGCTACACCTTC. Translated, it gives CSAARGSLGYGYTF.

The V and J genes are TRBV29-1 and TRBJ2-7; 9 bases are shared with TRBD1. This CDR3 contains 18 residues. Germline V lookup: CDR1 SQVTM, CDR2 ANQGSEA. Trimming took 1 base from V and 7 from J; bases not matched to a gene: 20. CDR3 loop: CSVEVRVYKTGGPNEQYF. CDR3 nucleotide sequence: TGCAGCGTTGAAGTACGGGTTTATAAGACAGGGGGTCCGAATGAGCAGTACTTC.

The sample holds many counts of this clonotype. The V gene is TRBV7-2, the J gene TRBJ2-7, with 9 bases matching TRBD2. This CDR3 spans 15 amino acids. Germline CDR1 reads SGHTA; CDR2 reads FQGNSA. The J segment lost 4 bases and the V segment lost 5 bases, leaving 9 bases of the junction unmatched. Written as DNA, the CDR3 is TGTGCCAGCAGCCCGTACTCTAGCGGGGAGTACGAGCAGTACTTC. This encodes CASSPYSSGEYEQYF.

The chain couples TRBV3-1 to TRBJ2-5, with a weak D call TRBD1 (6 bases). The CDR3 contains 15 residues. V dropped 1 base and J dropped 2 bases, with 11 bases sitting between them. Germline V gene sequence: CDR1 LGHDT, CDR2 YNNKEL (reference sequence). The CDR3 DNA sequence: TGTGCCAGCAGCCAAGGGACAGACATTCAAGAGACCCAGTACTTC. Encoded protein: CASSQGTDIQETQYF.

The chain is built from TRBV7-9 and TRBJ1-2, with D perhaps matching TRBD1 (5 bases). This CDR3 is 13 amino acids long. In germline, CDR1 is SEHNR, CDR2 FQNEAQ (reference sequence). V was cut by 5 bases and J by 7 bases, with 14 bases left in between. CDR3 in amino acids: CASSAGRASGYTF. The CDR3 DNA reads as TGTGCCAGCAGCGCAGGCAGGGCCTCTGGCTACACCTTC.

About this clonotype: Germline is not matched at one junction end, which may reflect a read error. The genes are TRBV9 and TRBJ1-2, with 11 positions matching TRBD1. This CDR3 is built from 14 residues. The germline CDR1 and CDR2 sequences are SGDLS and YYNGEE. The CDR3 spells CASSPRTGGYGCTF. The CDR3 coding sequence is TGTGCCAGCAGCCCAAGGACAGGGGGCTATGGCTGCACCTTC.

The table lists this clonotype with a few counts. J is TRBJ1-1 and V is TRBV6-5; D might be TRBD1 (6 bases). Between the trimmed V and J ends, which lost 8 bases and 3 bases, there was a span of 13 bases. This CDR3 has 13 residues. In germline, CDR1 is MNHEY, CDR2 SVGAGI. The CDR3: CASVGAGYTEAFF. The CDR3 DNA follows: TGTGCCAGCGTGGGGGCTGGGTACACTGAAGCTTTCTTT.

The CDR3 sequence: CASSLATPEGDEQFF. CDR3 coding DNA: TGCGCCAGCAGCTTGGCCACACCCGAGGGGGATGAGCAGTTCTTC. The J gene is TRBJ2-1, the V gene TRBV5-1, with a weak D call TRBD1 (6 bases). V was clipped by 0 bases and J by 8 bases, with 15 bases between them. The CDR3 is 15 amino acids. CDR1 is SGHRS, CDR2 YFSETQ, per germline.

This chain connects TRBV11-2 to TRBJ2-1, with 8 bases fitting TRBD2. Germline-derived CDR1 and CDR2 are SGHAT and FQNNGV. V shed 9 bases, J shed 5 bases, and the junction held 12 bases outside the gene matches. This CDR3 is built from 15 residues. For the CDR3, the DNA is TGTGCCAGTAGCCCACTAGCCGGGGGGGACAATGAGCAGTTCTTC. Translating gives CASSPLAGGDNEQFF. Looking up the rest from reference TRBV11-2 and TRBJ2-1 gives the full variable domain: EAGVAQSPRYKIIEKRQSVAFWCNPISGHATLYWYQQILGQGPKLLIQFQNNGVVDDSQLPKDRFSAERLKGVDSTLKIQPAKLEDSAVYLCASSPLAGGDNEQFFGPGTRLTVL.

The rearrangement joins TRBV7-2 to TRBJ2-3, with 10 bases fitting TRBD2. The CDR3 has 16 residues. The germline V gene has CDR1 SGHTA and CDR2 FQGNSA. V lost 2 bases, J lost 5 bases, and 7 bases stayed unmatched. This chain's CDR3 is CASSLTSGTWGDTQYF. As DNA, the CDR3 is TGTGCCAGCAGCTTAACTAGCGGGACATGGGGAGATACGCAGTATTTT.

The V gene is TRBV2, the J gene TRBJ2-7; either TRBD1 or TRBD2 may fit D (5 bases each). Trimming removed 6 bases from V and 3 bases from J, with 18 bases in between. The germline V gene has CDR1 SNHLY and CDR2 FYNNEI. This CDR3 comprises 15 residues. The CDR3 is CASRPPRDVRYEQYF. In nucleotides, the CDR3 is TGTGCCAGCAGGCCCCCGAGGGACGTACGCTACGAGCAGTACTTC.

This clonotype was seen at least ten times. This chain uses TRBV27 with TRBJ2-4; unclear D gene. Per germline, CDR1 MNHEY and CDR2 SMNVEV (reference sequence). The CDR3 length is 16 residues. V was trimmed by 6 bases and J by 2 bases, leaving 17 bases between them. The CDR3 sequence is CASRVGSSDTKNIQYF. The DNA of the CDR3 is TGTGCCAGCAGAGTGGGTAGTAGTGACACCAAAAACATTCAGTACTTC.

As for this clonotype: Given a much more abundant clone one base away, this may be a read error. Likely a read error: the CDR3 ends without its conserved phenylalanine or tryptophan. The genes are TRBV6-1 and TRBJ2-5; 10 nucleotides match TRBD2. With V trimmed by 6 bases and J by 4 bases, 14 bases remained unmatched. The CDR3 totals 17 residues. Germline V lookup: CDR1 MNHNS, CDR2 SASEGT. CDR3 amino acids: CASSLQLAGVGRETQYS. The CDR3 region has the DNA TGTGCCAGCAGCCTTCAGCTAGCGGGAGTCGGTCGAGAGACCCAGTACTCC.

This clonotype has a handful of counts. CDR3 loop: CASSLRGQGIGNEQFF. DNA for the CDR3: TGTGCCAGCAGTTTAAGGGGACAGGGAATTGGGAATGAGCAGTTCTTC. The genes are TRBV12-3 or TRBV12-4 and TRBJ2-1; 9 bases map to TRBD1. V shed 2 bases and J 7 bases; nucleotides not matched to a gene: 9. The CDR3 is made up of 16 amino acids.

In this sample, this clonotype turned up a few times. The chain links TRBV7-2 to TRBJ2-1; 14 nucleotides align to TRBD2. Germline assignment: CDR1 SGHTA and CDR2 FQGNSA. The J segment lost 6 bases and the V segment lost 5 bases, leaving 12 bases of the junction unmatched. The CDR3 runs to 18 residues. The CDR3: CASSPGTSGSFRFNEQFF. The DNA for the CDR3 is TGTGCCAGCAGCCCAGGGACTAGCGGGAGCTTCCGGTTCAATGAGCAGTTCTTC.